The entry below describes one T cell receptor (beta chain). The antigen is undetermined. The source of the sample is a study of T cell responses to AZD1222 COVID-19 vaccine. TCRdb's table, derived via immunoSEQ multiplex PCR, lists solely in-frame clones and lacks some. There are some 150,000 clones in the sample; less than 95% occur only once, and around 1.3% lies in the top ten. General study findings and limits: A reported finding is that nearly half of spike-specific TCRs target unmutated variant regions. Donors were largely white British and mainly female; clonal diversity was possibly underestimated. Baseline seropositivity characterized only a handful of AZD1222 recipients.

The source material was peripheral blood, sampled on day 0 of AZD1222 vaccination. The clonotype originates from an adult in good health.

The CDR3 sequence is CASSRKRALTEAFF. For the CDR3, the DNA is TGCGCCAGCAGTCGGAAGAGGGCCCTCACTGAAGCTTTCTTT. The chain couples TRBV10-1 to TRBJ1-1; D is undetermined. The V end lost 5 bases, the J end lost 4 bases, and 14 bases lay between the germline ends. CDR1 and CDR2 from the germline V gene are WNHNN and SYGVQD (reference sequence). The CDR3 is 14 residues long.